The 26 T cell receptor beta chains below all came from one sample that was sequenced in a study of blood T cells in healthy people across ages. Combining a sample-barcoded 5' primer with a J-beta primer mix, a second PCR ran for roughly 6 to 11 cycles. TCRdb reprocessed the 5' RACE reads with MiXCR, giving one entry per CDR3 protein. The sample lists over 500,000 distinct CDR3 sequences, about 29% seen once, with 3% to 4% in the top ten. In addition, the sample was reused for a study of T cells of mothers and their children.

Sequenced sample: blood. Receptor source: a boy between 2 and 15 years old in good health.

V is TRBV15 and J is TRBJ2-3; 7 bases match TRBD2. V gave up 7 bases and J gave up 3 bases; unmatched junction bases: 4. Germline V lookup: CDR1 LNHNV, CDR2 YYDKDF (reference sequence). CDR3 length: 13 residues. CDR3 in DNA: TGTGCCACCATGACGGGGGGAACAGATACGCAGTATTTT. Amino acid sequence: CATMTGGTDTQYF.

V is TRBV9 and J is TRBJ1-3, with 7 bases identical to TRBD1. The J segment lost 0 bases and the V segment lost 0 bases, leaving 3 bases of the junction unmatched. There are 16 residues in the CDR3. Germline CDR1 reads SGDLS; CDR2 reads YYNGEE. The DNA for the CDR3 is TGTGCCAGCAGCGTAGGGGACAGCCTCTCTGGAAACACCATATATTTT. Its protein product is CASSVGDSLSGNTIYF.

This clonotype was seen a few times. Here the CDR3 reads CASSEVGLDTDTQYF. CDR3 coding DNA: TGTGCCAGCAGTGAGGTGGGACTAGACACAGATACGCAGTATTTT. The genes are TRBV2 and TRBJ2-3, with TRBD2 identical over 8 bases. The CDR3 spans 15 residues. Germline V gene lookup returns CDR1 SNHLY and CDR2 FYNNEI. With 3 bases clipped from V and 2 bases from J, the junction kept 4 bases outside the gene matches.

The CDR3 DNA reads as TGTGCCAGCAGTGTAAGTACAGGGACAAGCTCCTACAATGAGCAGTTCTTC. Translated: CASSVSTGTSSYNEQFF. The chain combines TRBV6-4 with TRBJ2-5, with D tentatively TRBD1 (6 bases). Judging by the DNA end, TRBJ2-1 fits better; the J call may be wrong. The CDR3 sequence is 17 residues long. The V gene's germline CDR1 is MRHNA and CDR2 SNTAGT.

This chain links TRBV5-5 with TRBJ2-5, with D tentatively TRBD1 (6 bases). This CDR3 has 14 residues. The V and J ends lost 3 bases and 6 bases respectively, with 15 bases between them. From germline, CDR1 is SGHKS and CDR2 YYEKEE (reference sequence). In DNA, the CDR3 is TGTGCCAGCAGCTACGGGACAAATCTGAAGACCCAGTACTTC. Its translation: CASSYGTNLKTQYF. Full variable domain (rest looked up from reference TRBV5-5 and TRBJ2-5): DAGVTQSPTHLIKTRGQQVTLRCSPISGHKSVSWYQQVLGQGPQFIFQYYEKEERGRGNFPDRFSARQFPNYSSELNVNALLLGDSALYLCASSYGTNLKTQYFGPGTRLLVL.

The gene calls are TRBV12-3 or TRBV12-4 and TRBJ2-5; the match to TRBD2 covers 12 bases. The CDR3 consists of 14 residues. V lost 6 bases, J lost 11 bases, and 10 bases stayed unmatched. This chain's CDR3 is CASRPGLAGGEQYF. In DNA, the CDR3 is TGTGCCAGCAGGCCGGGACTAGCGGGTGGAGAGCAGTACTTC.

V gene TRBV20-1 combines with J gene TRBJ2-3, with D perhaps matching TRBD1 (5 bases). Germline lookup yields CDR1 DFQATT and CDR2 SNEGSKA (reference sequence). Between the trimmed V and J ends, which lost 0 bases and 1 base, there was a span of 11 bases. The CDR3 sequence is 15 residues long. The CDR3 region has the DNA TGCAGTGCTAGAGATTACGGCAGGGGCACAGATACGCAGTATTTT. This codes for CSARDYGRGTDTQYF.

The chain carries TRBV9 and TRBJ2-5; perhaps TRBD2 as D (6 bases). There are 16 residues in the CDR3. Germline-derived CDR1 and CDR2 are SGDLS and YYNGEE. Trimming pared 3 bases from V and 2 bases from J, leaving 17 bases between. Here the CDR3 DNA reads TGTGCCAGCAGCGGCGGGGCCTTAGAGAGGCAAGAGACCCAGTACTTC. It translates to CASSGGALERQETQYF.

This clonotype was seen more than once but under ten times. The chain carries TRBV3-1 and TRBJ1-6; D gene ambiguous. CDR1 and CDR2 from the germline V gene are LGHDT and YNNKEL (reference sequence). The CDR3 covers 14 residues. The ends were cut back, 4 bases at V and 10 bases at J, with 14 bases in the middle. The CDR3 loop is CASSLTPQRSPLHF. The CDR3 DNA sequence: TGTGCCAGCAGCCTTACGCCCCAGAGATCACCCCTCCACTTT.

This chain uses TRBV20-1 with TRBJ2-7, with D possibly matching TRBD1 (6 bases). Per germline, CDR1 DFQATT and CDR2 SNEGSKA (reference sequence). Trimming stripped 5 bases from V and 4 bases from J, with 15 bases between. The CDR3 loop spans 13 amino acids. The CDR3 bases are TGCAGTGCTTCCCCACAGGGAGTTTACGAGCAGTACTTC. This gives the protein CSASPQGVYEQYF.

V usage is TRBV5-1 and J usage is TRBJ2-3, with 9 bases aligning to TRBD2. Germline V gives CDR1 SGHRS, CDR2 YFSETQ. The CDR3 loop spans 15 amino acids. V dropped 3 bases and J dropped 6; count of bases not matched to a gene: 8. CDR3 sequence (DNA): TGCGCCAGCAGCTCTTGGGGACTAGCAATGGATACGCAGTATTTT. It translates to CASSSWGLAMDTQYF. Drawing the rest from reference TRBV5-1 and TRBJ2-3, the complete variable domain is KAGVTQTPRYLIKTRGQQVTLSCSPISGHRSVSWYQQTPGQGLQFLFEYFSETQRNKGNFPGRFSGRQFSNSRSEMNVSTLELGDSALYLCASSSWGLAMDTQYFGPGTRLTVL.

The genes are TRBV19 and TRBJ2-7; tentative D call: TRBD1 (5 bases). Between the trimmed V and J ends, which lost 3 bases and 1 base, there was a span of 13 bases. The CDR3 covers 15 residues. The germline gives CDR1 LNHDA, CDR2 SQIVND (reference sequence). The DNA of the CDR3 is TGTGCCAGTAGTATTTGCGACAGCGAGTCCTACGAGCAGTACTTC. Translating it yields CASSICDSESYEQYF.

The V call is TRBV9, the J call TRBJ2-7; D ambiguous. This CDR3 comprises 14 residues. Trimming took 3 bases from V and 5 from J, leaving 15 bases between them. Germline assignment: CDR1 SGDLS and CDR2 YYNGEE. DNA of the CDR3: TGTGCCAGCAGCGCGGGCCCAGCGTCCCACGAGCAGTACTTC. The encoded protein is CASSAGPASHEQYF.

This clonotype has only one observation. Germline is not matched at one junction end, which may reflect a read error. The chain employs TRBV19 and TRBJ1-1; D perhaps matches TRBD1 (5 bases). The V gene's germline CDR1 is LNHDA and CDR2 SQIVND (reference sequence). The length of the CDR3 is 15 residues. In DNA, the CDR3 is TGTGCCAGTATTACCGGGTCCGGGCCGGACACTGAAGCTCTCTTT. It specifies CASITGSGPDTEALF.

The table lists this clonotype with a few counts. This sequence joins TRBV3-1 and TRBJ1-4; D is unresolved. The CDR3 runs 15 residues. Per the germline V gene, CDR1 is LGHDT and CDR2 is YNNKEL (reference sequence). The V end was cut by 5 bases, the J end by 2 bases, with 12 bases between. CDR3 sequence reads: CASSDLPRTNEKLFF. The CDR3 DNA follows: TGTGCCAGCAGCGACCTCCCTAGGACTAATGAAAAACTGTTTTTT.

Turning to this clonotype: An end of the junction does not agree with germline; a read error may underlie this. The chain combines TRBV25-1 with TRBJ1-2, with D unresolved. In germline, CDR1 is MGHDK, CDR2 SYGVNS. The CDR3 loop spans 13 amino acids. CDR3 residues: CVSSGIAGYGYTF. CDR3 bases: TGTGTCAGCAGTGGCATAGCGGGCTATGGCTACACCTTC.

This chain joins TRBV12-3 or TRBV12-4 and TRBJ2-6, with no clear D. V was cut by 7 bases and J by 0 bases, with 13 bases left in between. The CDR3 runs 16 residues. CDR3 nucleotides: TGTGCCAGCACCCAAACAGCCTTCTCTGGGGCCAACGTCCTGACTTTC. The encoded protein is CASTQTAFSGANVLTF.

This clonotype was found a few times. The gene calls are TRBV6-5 and TRBJ2-5; 9 positions match TRBD1. The germline gives CDR1 MNHEY, CDR2 SVGAGI. The CDR3 sequence is 15 residues long. Trimming cost V 5 bases and J 1 base; bases outside gene matches: 5. The CDR3 DNA follows: TGTGCCAGCAGTATCGGGACAGGGTTCCAAGAGACCCAGTACTTC. Translating it yields CASSIGTGFQETQYF.

In its sample, this clonotype was seen a few times. The chain joins TRBV9 to TRBJ1-2; 9 positions agree with TRBD1. Per germline, CDR1 SGDLS and CDR2 YYNGEE. V lost 4 bases to trimming and J lost 5 bases; unmatched junction nucleotides: 9. The CDR3 has 15 residues. The CDR3 DNA follows: TGTGCCAGCAGCCCCGGGACAGGGTCCTGGTATGGCTACACCTTC. Its protein is CASSPGTGSWYGYTF.

The chain couples TRBV20-1 to TRBJ2-5, with TRBD1 identical over 7 bases. The junction had 12 bases not matched to a gene; V was cut back by 5 bases and J by 3 bases. Per the germline V gene, CDR1 is DFQATT and CDR2 is SNEGSKA (reference sequence). The CDR3 covers 15 residues. CDR3 protein: CSALKTGYFEETQYF. CDR3 in DNA: TGCAGTGCTCTAAAGACAGGGTATTTTGAAGAGACCCAGTACTTC.

The chain employs TRBV12-3 or TRBV12-4 and TRBJ2-3; 7 positions match TRBD2. Trimming cost V 3 bases and J 4 bases; bases outside gene matches: 4. The CDR3 length is 14 residues. CDR3 loop: CASSFVGGADTQYF. In DNA form, the CDR3 reads TGTGCCAGCAGTTTTGTGGGGGGGGCAGATACGCAGTATTTT.

The chain is built from TRBV10-2 and TRBJ2-1, with D possibly being TRBD2 (6 bases). Germline-derived CDR1 and CDR2 are WSHSY and SAAADI. The CDR3 length is 15 residues. V dropped 0 bases and J dropped 6 bases, with 12 bases sitting between them. This chain's CDR3 is CASSESGGYGNEQFF. CDR3 DNA: TGCGCCAGCAGTGAGTCCGGGGGATACGGCAATGAGCAGTTCTTC.

Ten or more counts support this clonotype. At one end, the junction sequence differs from germline, possibly due to a read error. The V and J genes are TRBV5-1 and TRBJ1-1; the D gene is possibly TRBD1 (5 bases). The length of the CDR3 is 14 residues. CDR1 is SGHRS and CDR2 is YFSETQ in the germline V gene. CDR3 sequence: CASSLGRLNTEAFF. For the CDR3, the DNA is TGTGCAAGCAGTTTGGGACGGCTGAACACTGAAGCTTTCTTT.

A few counts support this clonotype. This sequence joins TRBV20-1 and TRBJ2-5, with D hard to call. Germline CDR1 DFQATT, CDR2 SNEGSKA (reference sequence). Trimming cost V 6 bases and J 3 bases, with 8 bases left between them. The CDR3 contains 11 residues. The CDR3 is CSANNEETQYF. CDR3 coding DNA: TGCAGTGCCAACAACGAAGAGACCCAGTACTTC.

This clonotype was counted ten times or more. This chain links TRBV4-1 with TRBJ2-5; TRBD2 matches 15 bases. The CDR3 consists of 17 residues. Germline-derived CDR1 and CDR2 are MGHRA and YSYEKL. The V gene end was trimmed by 3 bases and the J gene end by 3 bases; junction bases not matched to a gene: 5. CDR3 sequence (DNA): TGCGCCAGCAGCCACCCCGGGACTAGCGGGGGGAAAGAGACCCAGTACTTC. Protein: CASSHPGTSGGKETQYF.

This chain connects TRBV20-1 to TRBJ2-3, with D maybe TRBD2 (6 bases). CDR3 length: 16 amino acids. Germline V gene lookup returns CDR1 DFQATT and CDR2 SNEGSKA (reference sequence). Trimming stripped 0 bases from V and 1 base from J, with 14 bases between. This CDR3 reads CSAREGDWLGTDTQYF. The DNA of the CDR3 is TGCAGTGCTAGAGAGGGGGACTGGCTAGGCACAGATACGCAGTATTTT.